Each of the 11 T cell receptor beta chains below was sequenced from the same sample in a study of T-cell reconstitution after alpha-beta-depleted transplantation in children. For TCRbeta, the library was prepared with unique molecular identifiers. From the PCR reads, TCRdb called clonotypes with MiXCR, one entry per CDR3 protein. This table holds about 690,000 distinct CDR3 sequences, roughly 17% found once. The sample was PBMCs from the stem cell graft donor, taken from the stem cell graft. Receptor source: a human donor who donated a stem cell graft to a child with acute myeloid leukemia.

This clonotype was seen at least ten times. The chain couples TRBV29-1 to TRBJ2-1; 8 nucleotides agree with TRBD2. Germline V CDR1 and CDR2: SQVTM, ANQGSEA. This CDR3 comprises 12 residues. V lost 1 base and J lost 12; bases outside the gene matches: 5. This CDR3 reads CSVEGLAGSQFF. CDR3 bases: TGCAGCGTTGAAGGGCTAGCGGGCTCGCAGTTCTTC.

The DNA for the CDR3 is TGTGCCGCCGGGGAGGTTTCACCCCTCCACTTT. The encoded protein is CAAGEVSPLHF. The chain is built from TRBV10-3 and TRBJ1-6; D gene uncertain. V was trimmed by 11 bases and J by 9 bases, leaving 11 bases between them. Germline V gene lookup returns CDR1 ENHRY and CDR2 SYGVKD. This CDR3 has 11 amino acids.

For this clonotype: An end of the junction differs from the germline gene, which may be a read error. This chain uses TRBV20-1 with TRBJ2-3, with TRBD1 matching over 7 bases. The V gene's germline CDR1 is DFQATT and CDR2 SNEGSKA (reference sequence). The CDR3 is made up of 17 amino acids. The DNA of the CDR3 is TGCTGTGCTAGAGAGAGTTGGTGGGGACAGCCCACAGATACGCAGTATTTT. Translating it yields CCARESWWGQPTDTQYF.

The CDR3 spells CASSQEGGQGSPYEQYF. The CDR3 DNA sequence: TGCGCCAGCAGCCAAGAAGGCGGTCAGGGGTCCCCCTACGAGCAGTACTTC. The chain uses TRBV4-3 and TRBJ2-7, with a weak D call TRBD1 (6 bases). There are 17 residues in the CDR3. Germline values: CDR1 LGHNA, CDR2 YSLEER. V lost 0 bases, J lost 2 bases, and 17 bases lay in between.

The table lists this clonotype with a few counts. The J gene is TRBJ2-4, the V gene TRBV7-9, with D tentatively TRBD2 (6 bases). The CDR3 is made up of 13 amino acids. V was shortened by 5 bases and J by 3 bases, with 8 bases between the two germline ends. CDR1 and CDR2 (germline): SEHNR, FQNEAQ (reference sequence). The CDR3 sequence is CASSLRDKNIQYF. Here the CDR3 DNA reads TGTGCCAGCAGCCTGCGGGACAAAAACATTCAGTACTTC.

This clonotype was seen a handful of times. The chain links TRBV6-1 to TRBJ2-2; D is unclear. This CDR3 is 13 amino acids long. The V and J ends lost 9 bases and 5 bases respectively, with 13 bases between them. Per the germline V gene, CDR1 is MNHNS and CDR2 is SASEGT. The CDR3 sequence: CASLRGVTGELFF. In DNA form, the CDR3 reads TGTGCCAGTCTTAGAGGAGTGACCGGGGAGCTGTTTTTT.

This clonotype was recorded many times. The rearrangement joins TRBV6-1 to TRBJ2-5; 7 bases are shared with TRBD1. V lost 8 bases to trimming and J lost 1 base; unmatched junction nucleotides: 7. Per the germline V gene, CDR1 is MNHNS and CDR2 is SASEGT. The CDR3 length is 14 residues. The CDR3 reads CASWTGGLQETQYF. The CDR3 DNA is TGTGCCAGCTGGACAGGCGGTCTCCAAGAGACCCAGTACTTC.

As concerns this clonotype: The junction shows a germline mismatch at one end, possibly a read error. The CDR3 sequence: CASSLVGVRGSNDEALF. CDR3 nucleotides: TGTGCCAGCAGTTTAGTAGGCGTCAGGGGTTCGAATGATGAAGCTCTCTTT. This chain links TRBV12-3 or TRBV12-4 with TRBJ1-1; D perhaps matches TRBD1 (6 bases). The CDR3 is 17 residues long.

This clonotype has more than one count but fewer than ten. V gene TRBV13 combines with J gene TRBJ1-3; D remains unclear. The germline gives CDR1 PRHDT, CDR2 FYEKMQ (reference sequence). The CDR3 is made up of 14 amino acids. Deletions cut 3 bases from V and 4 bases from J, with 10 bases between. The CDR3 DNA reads TGTGCCAGCAGCTTCCAGGCGCTCGGAAACACCATATATTTT. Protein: CASSFQALGNTIYF.

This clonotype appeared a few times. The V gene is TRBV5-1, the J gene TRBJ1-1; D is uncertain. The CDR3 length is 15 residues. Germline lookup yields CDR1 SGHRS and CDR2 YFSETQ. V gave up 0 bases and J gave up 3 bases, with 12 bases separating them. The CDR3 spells CASSLEGNGDTEAFF. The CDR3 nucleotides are TGCGCCAGCAGCTTGGAAGGGAACGGGGACACTGAAGCTTTCTTT. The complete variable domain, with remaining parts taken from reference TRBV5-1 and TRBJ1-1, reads KAGVTQTPRYLIKTRGQQVTLSCSPISGHRSVSWYQQTPGQGLQFLFEYFSETQRNKGNFPGRFSGRQFSNSRSEMNVSTLELGDSALYLCASSLEGNGDTEAFFGQGTRLTVV.

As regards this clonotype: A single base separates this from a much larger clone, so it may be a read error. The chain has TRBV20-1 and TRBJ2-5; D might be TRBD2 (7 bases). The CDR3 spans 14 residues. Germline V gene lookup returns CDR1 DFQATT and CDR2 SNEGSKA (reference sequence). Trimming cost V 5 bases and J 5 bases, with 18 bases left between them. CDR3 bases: TGCAGTGCTGGGAGGGGGGGCCCAAACGAGACCCAGTACTTC. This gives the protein CSAGRGGPNETQYF.